Listed here are 22 T cell receptor beta chains from one sample, sequenced in a study of blood T cell repertoires in COVID-19. Clones were sequenced by immunoSEQ multiplex PCR, and TCRdb holds only the in-frame ones, with some missing. The sample lists around 330,000 clones, 88% occurring once. Source material: peripheral blood. Receptors originate from a woman between 50 and 59 years old with active or convalescent COVID-19.

The chain combines TRBV7-9 with TRBJ2-7; D is uncertain. Germline CDR1 SEHNR, CDR2 FQNEAQ (reference sequence). CDR3 length equals 14 residues. Trimming stripped 7 bases from V and 2 bases from J, with 15 bases between. In nucleotides, the CDR3 is TGTGCCAGCACCTACGAATGGGCCCCCTACGAGCAGTACTTC. The encoded protein is CASTYEWAPYEQYF.

The J gene is TRBJ2-7, the V gene TRBV12-5; 7 bases are a match to TRBD1. CDR1 and CDR2 (germline): LGHNT, FRNRAP. Germline trimming cut 0 bases from V and 4 bases from J; bases unmatched to any gene: 12. The CDR3 is made up of 17 amino acids. CDR3 residues: CASGLVRRQGRYYEQYF. DNA of the CDR3: TGTGCTAGTGGTTTGGTACGCCGACAGGGACGTTATTACGAGCAGTACTTC.

The rearrangement joins TRBV6-5 to TRBJ2-3, with TRBD1 matching 9 bases. After removal of 7 bases from V and 4 bases from J, the junction contained 9 bases not matched to a gene. The CDR3 loop spans 15 amino acids. Germline CDR1 MNHEY, CDR2 SVGAGI. The CDR3 loop is CASKYGGTGPDTQYF. CDR3 nucleotide sequence: TGTGCCAGCAAATACGGTGGGACAGGGCCAGATACGCAGTATTTT.

The chain is built from TRBV7-9 and TRBJ1-6; tentatively, D is TRBD1 (5 bases). V lost 1 base and J 5 bases, leaving 12 bases between the germline ends. The CDR3 is 16 amino acids. Per germline, CDR1 SEHNR and CDR2 FQNEAQ (reference sequence). CDR3 region: CASSLVSGHNNSPLHF. The CDR3 bases are TGTGCCAGCAGCTTAGTGTCCGGACACAATAATTCACCCCTCCACTTT.

The table lists this clone with a count of one. The genes are TRBV3-1 (or the pseudogene TRBV3-2) and TRBJ1-5; D is unresolved. The CDR3 spans 13 residues. CDR1 LGHDT and CDR2 YNNKEL come from the germline V gene (reference sequence). Trimming pared 1 base from V and 7 bases from J, leaving 8 bases between. The CDR3 loop reads CASSQGAEQPQHF. Here the CDR3 DNA reads TGTGCCAGCAGCCAAGGGGCCGAACAGCCCCAGCATTTT.

The rearrangement joins TRBV6-5 to TRBJ1-2; D gene ambiguous. Germline-derived CDR1 and CDR2 are MNHEY and SVGAGI. V lost 2 bases and J lost 5, with 9 bases in between. CDR3 size: 13 residues. In nucleotides, the CDR3 is TGTGCCAGCAGTTACGACATAGATTATGGCTACACCTTC. This gives the protein CASSYDIDYGYTF.

The rearrangement joins TRBV9 to TRBJ1-3; TRBD1 is a possible D gene (6 bases). V was pared by 3 bases and J by 1 base, with 14 bases between. CDR1 is SGDLS, CDR2 YYNGEE, per germline. The CDR3 totals 16 residues. In DNA, the CDR3 is TGTGCCAGCAGCGCAGAACAGGGTTGGTCTGGAAACACCATATATTTT. It codes for CASSAEQGWSGNTIYF.

The chain has TRBV29-1 and TRBJ1-2; possible D gene TRBD1, 6 bases. Trimming removed 7 bases at V and 8 bases at J, with 17 bases between. This CDR3 comprises 12 residues. Germline values: CDR1 SQVTM, CDR2 ANQGSEA. The CDR3 sequence: CSAGQLVGGYTF. The CDR3 nucleotides are TGCAGCGCTGGACAGCTCGTGGGGGGCTACACCTTC.

This rearrangement joins TRBV7-8 to TRBJ1-3, with TRBD1 identical over 7 bases. The germline V gene has CDR1 SGHVS and CDR2 FQNEAQ. The CDR3 has 17 residues. V dropped 4 bases and J dropped 0; count of bases not matched to a gene: 9. In nucleotides, the CDR3 is TGTGCCAGCAGCTCCCGGACAGGAACCTTCTCTGGAAACACCATATATTTT. It specifies CASSSRTGTFSGNTIYF.

DNA for the CDR3: TGTGCCAGCAGTTACCGCCAGTTCCCCTACGAGCAGTACTTC. Translated: CASSYRQFPYEQYF. The V call is TRBV6-5, the J call TRBJ2-7; D not resolved. Germline values: CDR1 MNHEY, CDR2 SVGAGI. The CDR3 runs to 14 residues. V shed 2 bases and J shed 2 bases, with 10 bases lying between them.

This clone was seen only a few times. CDR3 sequence: CASSYGTGGSVYGYTF. The DNA of the CDR3 is TGTGCCAGCAGTTACGGGACAGGAGGTTCCGTGTATGGCTACACCTTC. The chain couples TRBV6-5 to TRBJ1-2; 8 nucleotides line up with TRBD1. This CDR3 has 16 residues. V gave up 2 bases and J gave up 5 bases; unmatched junction bases: 10. Germline CDR1 and CDR2: MNHEY and SVGAGI.

The chain combines TRBV19 with TRBJ2-2; 11 bases line up with TRBD1. From germline, CDR1 is LNHDA and CDR2 SQIVND (reference sequence). The junction had 13 bases not matched to a gene; V was cut back by 5 bases and J by 5 bases. The length of the CDR3 is 18 residues. The DNA of the CDR3 is TGTGCCAGTAGTCGGGGGAGGGACAGGGGGATTTTAACCGGGGAGCTGTTTTTT. Amino acids: CASSRGRDRGILTGELFF.

The CDR3 DNA reads TGTGCCAGCACCCTTCGGGAGGGGATTACCTACACGTACGAGCAGTACTTC. Amino acid sequence: CASTLREGITYTYEQYF. The V gene is TRBV21-1, the J gene TRBJ2-7; the D call TRBD2 from the table was never checked on the DNA. TRBV21-1 is tagged as a pseudogene. CDR3 length: 17 amino acids.

The CDR3 reads CASSLETPWRGELFF. The DNA for the CDR3 is TGTGCCAGCAGTTTAGAAACCCCTTGGCGGGGGGAGCTGTTTTTT. The rearrangement joins TRBV27 to TRBJ2-2; D is undetermined. The CDR3 has 15 residues. Trimming left V 2 bases short and J 8 bases short, with 15 bases between. The germline gives CDR1 MNHEY, CDR2 SMNVEV (reference sequence).

The chain combines TRBV25-1 with TRBJ1-2; 8 bases align to TRBD1. This CDR3 region has 14 residues. J was trimmed by 4 bases and V by 1 base; bases with no gene match: 2. CDR1 and CDR2 (germline): MGHDK, SYGVNS. In nucleotides, the CDR3 is TGTGCCAGCAGTGAATGGACAGGGACCTATGGCTACACCTTC. This translates into CASSEWTGTYGYTF.

This sequence joins TRBV27 and TRBJ2-2; maybe TRBD1 (6 bases). Trimming pared 3 bases from V and 7 bases from J, leaving 12 bases between. This CDR3 is 14 amino acids long. Germline loops: CDR1 MNHEY, CDR2 SMNVEV (reference sequence). The CDR3 loop is CASSFVRGGGELFF. The CDR3 DNA is TGTGCCAGCAGTTTCGTCAGGGGTGGCGGGGAGCTGTTTTTT.

The J gene is TRBJ1-1, the V gene TRBV5-6; D is perhaps TRBD1 (6 bases). Germline-derived CDR1 and CDR2 are SGHDT and YYEEEE. Trimming stripped 1 base from V and 4 bases from J, with 11 bases between. The CDR3 is 14 residues long. The CDR3 DNA follows: TGTGCCAGCAGCTTGAGGCTAGGGGGCACTGAAGCTTTCTTT. This gives the protein CASSLRLGGTEAFF.

The chain combines TRBV7-9 with TRBJ1-4; the match to TRBD1 covers 7 bases. The CDR3 is 14 residues long. Germline CDR1 is SEHNR and CDR2 is FQNEAQ (reference sequence). V was pared by 1 base and J by 8 bases, with 4 bases of the junction left unmatched. The CDR3 bases are TGTGCCAGCAGCTTAGAAGGGGGCGGGGAAAAACTGTTTTTT. As protein: CASSLEGGGEKLFF. Full variable domain (rest looked up from reference TRBV7-9 and TRBJ1-4): DTGVSQNPRHKITKRGQNVTFRCDPISEHNRLYWYRQTLGQGPEFLTYFQNEAQLEKSRLLSDRFSAERPKGSFSTLEIQRTEQGDSAMYLCASSLEGGGEKLFFGSGTQLSVL.

The rearrangement uses TRBV6-5 and TRBJ2-3, with 7 bases matching TRBD2. V shed 8 bases, J shed 2 bases, and the junction held 7 bases outside the gene matches. The CDR3 contains 14 residues. The germline V gene has CDR1 MNHEY and CDR2 SVGAGI. CDR3 protein: CASHRDYPTDTQYF. The CDR3 DNA reads as TGTGCCAGCCACCGGGACTACCCCACAGATACGCAGTATTTT.

The J gene is TRBJ1-3, the V gene TRBV5-1; D unclear. Germline CDR1 is SGHRS and CDR2 is YFSETQ. With 2 bases removed from V and 0 bases from J, the gap between germline ends came to 9 bases. The CDR3 runs 15 residues. CDR3 in amino acids: CASSLEKPSGNTIYF. The CDR3 region has the DNA TGCGCCAGCAGCTTAGAGAAGCCCTCTGGAAACACCATATATTTT. The variable domain in full, completed from reference TRBV5-1 and TRBJ1-3, reads KAGVTQTPRYLIKTRGQQVTLSCSPISGHRSVSWYQQTPGQGLQFLFEYFSETQRNKGNFPGRFSGRQFSNSRSEMNVSTLELGDSALYLCASSLEKPSGNTIYFGEGSWLTVV.

Comments on this clone: In the same sample, other DNA sequences code for this CDR3. CDR3 protein: CASSRVSSGNTIYF. CDR3 bases: TGTGCCAGCAGCCGGGTGTCCTCTGGAAACACCATATATTTT. This chain joins TRBV7-9 and TRBJ1-3; D gene unclear. The germline V gene encodes CDR1 SEHNR and CDR2 FQNEAQ (reference sequence). CDR3 length equals 14 residues. V lost 5 bases and J lost 0, with 8 bases in between.

This clone was recorded once. This chain connects TRBV5-4 to TRBJ1-2; maybe TRBD1 (6 bases). V was pared by 4 bases and J by 4 bases, with 14 bases between. CDR1 SGHNT and CDR2 YYREEE come from the germline V gene (reference sequence). The CDR3 is 14 amino acids. CDR3 in amino acids: CASSQTQGVYGYTF. CDR3 in DNA: TGTGCCAGCAGCCAGACACAGGGAGTCTATGGCTACACCTTC.